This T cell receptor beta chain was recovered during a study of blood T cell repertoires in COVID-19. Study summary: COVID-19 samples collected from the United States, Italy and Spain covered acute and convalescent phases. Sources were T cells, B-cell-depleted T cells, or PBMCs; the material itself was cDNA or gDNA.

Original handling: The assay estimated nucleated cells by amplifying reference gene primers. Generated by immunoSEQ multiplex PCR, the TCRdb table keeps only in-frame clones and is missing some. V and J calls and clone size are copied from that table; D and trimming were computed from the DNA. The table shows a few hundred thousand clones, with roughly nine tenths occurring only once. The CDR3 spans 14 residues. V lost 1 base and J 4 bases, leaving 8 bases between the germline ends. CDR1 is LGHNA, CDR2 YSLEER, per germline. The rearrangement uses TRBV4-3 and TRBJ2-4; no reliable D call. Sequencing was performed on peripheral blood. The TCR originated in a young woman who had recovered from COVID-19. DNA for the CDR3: TGCGCCAGCAGCCAAGGTAGCAATAAAAACATTCAGTACTTC. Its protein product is CASSQGSNKNIQYF.